The clone carrying this TCR beta chain appeared once. TCRdb's copy holds only in-frame clones and misses some; the assay was immunoSEQ multiplex PCR. The sample has fewer than 75,000 clones; about 90% are singletons. The sample is drawn from a study of T cell changes during pregnancy in multiple sclerosis. Deletions cut 4 bases from V and 2 bases from J, with 13 bases between. This CDR3 comprises 15 residues. CDR1 and CDR2 from the germline V gene are SGDLS and YYNGEE. This TCR was recovered from a female donor with multiple sclerosis, enrolled in a pregnancy study. J is TRBJ1-5 and V is TRBV9, with a possible D match to TRBD1 (5 bases). The source was peripheral blood, collected in the first trimester of pregnancy. DNA of the CDR3: TGTGCCAGCAGCCCCGTTCAGGGCCGCAATCAGCCCCAGCATTTT. Protein product: CASSPVQGRNQPQHF. Together with reference TRBV9 and TRBJ1-5, the CDR3 gives the full variable domain: DSGVTQTPKHLITATGQRVTLRCSPRSGDLSVYWYQQSLDQGLQFLIQYYNGEERAKGNILERFSAQQFPDLHSELNLSSLELGDSALYFCASSPVQGRNQPQHFGDGTRLSIL.